The entry that follows covers one T cell receptor beta chain sequence. The antigen is unknown. This sample is drawn from a study of cytotoxic CD8 clonotypes in ibrutinib-treated CLL. General study results and limits: Whereas clonality rose at ibrutinib response, it declined toward baseline at progression. Clonality at baseline surpassed age-matched healthy donors and tracked circulating CD8+ T-cell counts. Clonotypes that were public were uncommon, and they contracted or stayed stable on treatment.

Profiling relied on immunoSEQ multiplex PCR, and the TCRdb table lists in-frame clones only, not all of them. The sample shows under 150,000 clones, 75% to 85% of them seen only once. Losses at the gene ends were 6 bases for V and 3 bases for J; bases not matched to a gene: 7. The CDR3 has 15 amino acids. CDR1 is MNHEY and CDR2 is SVGAGI in the germline V gene. From cryopreserved PBMCs came about 2 micrograms of genomic DNA used for TCR beta libraries. The receptor was derived from a human donor with chronic lymphocytic leukemia. Source: PBMCs, taken after 36 months of ibrutinib treatment. This chain connects TRBV6-5 to TRBJ2-1, with 8 bases lining up with TRBD1. The CDR3 region is CASRQYRGSYNEQFF. DNA of the CDR3: TGTGCCAGCAGACAGTACAGGGGGAGCTACAATGAGCAGTTCTTC.